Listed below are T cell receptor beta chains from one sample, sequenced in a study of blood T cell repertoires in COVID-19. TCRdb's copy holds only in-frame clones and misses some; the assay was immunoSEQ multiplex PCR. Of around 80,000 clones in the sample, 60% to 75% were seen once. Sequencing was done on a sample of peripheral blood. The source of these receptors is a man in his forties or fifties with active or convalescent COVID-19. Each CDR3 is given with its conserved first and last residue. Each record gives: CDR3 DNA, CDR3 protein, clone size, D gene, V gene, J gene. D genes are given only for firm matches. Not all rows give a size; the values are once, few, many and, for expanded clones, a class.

CDR3nt: TGTGCCAGTAGCTCTTCCTACGGGGAGACCGATGGCTACACCTTC
CDR3aa: CASSSSYGETDGYTF
abundance: .
d_gene: .
v_gene: TRBV19
j_gene: TRBJ1-2

CDR3nt: TGCGCCAGCAGCCATCCCGACAGGTACAAAGATACGCAGTATTTT
CDR3aa: CASSHPDRYKDTQYF
abundance: .
d_gene: .
v_gene: TRBV4-1
j_gene: TRBJ2-3

CDR3nt: TGCGCCAGCAGCCGGACAGAAGAGACCCAGTACTTC
CDR3aa: CASSRTEETQYF
abundance: few
d_gene: .
v_gene: TRBV5-1
j_gene: TRBJ2-5

CDR3nt: TGTGCCAGCAGTTTTAGCACGGGGGGGTTGTTCACCTTC
CDR3aa: CASSFSTGGLFTF
abundance: .
d_gene: .
v_gene: TRBV27
j_gene: TRBJ1-2

CDR3nt: TGTGCCAGCAGTGGGTGGGGACAGGCAACTGAAGCTTTCTTT
CDR3aa: CASSGWGQATEAFF
abundance: .
d_gene: TRBD1
v_gene: TRBV27
j_gene: TRBJ1-1

CDR3nt: TGTGCCAGCAGCGGGACTAGCTCCTACACCGGGGAGCTGTTTTTT
CDR3aa: CASSGTSSYTGELFF
abundance: .
d_gene: TRBD2
v_gene: TRBV7-2
j_gene: TRBJ2-2

CDR3nt: TGTGCCAGCAGCGTAGCACAGGGGGCTACCGGGGAGCTGTTTTTT
CDR3aa: CASSVAQGATGELFF
abundance: .
d_gene: TRBD1
v_gene: TRBV9
j_gene: TRBJ2-2

CDR3nt: TGTGCCAGCAGCTTCCGACTAGCGGGGATCTACAATGAGCAGTTCTTC
CDR3aa: CASSFRLAGIYNEQFF
abundance: .
d_gene: TRBD2
v_gene: TRBV11-2
j_gene: TRBJ2-1

CDR3nt: TGTGCCTGGAGTGTAATTCAGGGTAGGGCACCCCTCCACTTT
CDR3aa: CAWSVIQGRAPLHF
abundance: .
d_gene: .
v_gene: TRBV30
j_gene: TRBJ1-6

CDR3nt: TGTGCCAGCAGTTTCTCCGTCGGGGGAGACTCCTACGAGCAGTACTTC
CDR3aa: CASSFSVGGDSYEQYF
abundance: .
d_gene: .
v_gene: TRBV6-2/TRBV6-3
j_gene: TRBJ2-7

CDR3nt: TGTGCCAGCAGTGCCCAAAACAGGGGTGGGAGAACTGAAGCTTTCTTT
CDR3aa: CASSAQNRGGRTEAFF
abundance: few
d_gene: TRBD1
v_gene: TRBV2
j_gene: TRBJ1-1

CDR3nt: TGTGCCAGCAGGCCCTCAGGGTTCGGCAATCAGCCCCAGCATTTT
CDR3aa: CASRPSGFGNQPQHF
abundance: .
d_gene: .
v_gene: TRBV6-5
j_gene: TRBJ1-5

CDR3nt: TGTGCCAGCAGCCGACTAGCGGGGGGTGCTAACACAGATACGCAGTATTTT
CDR3aa: CASSRLAGGANTDTQYF
abundance: .
d_gene: TRBD2
v_gene: TRBV9
j_gene: TRBJ2-3

CDR3nt: TGTGCCAGCAGGGTACAGGGGTCTTCCTACGAGCAGTACTTC
CDR3aa: CASRVQGSSYEQYF
abundance: .
d_gene: TRBD1
v_gene: TRBV2
j_gene: TRBJ2-7

CDR3nt: TGTGCCAGCAGCTTTAGTTTCGCGGATACGCAGTATTTT
CDR3aa: CASSFSFADTQYF
abundance: .
d_gene: .
v_gene: TRBV7-9
j_gene: TRBJ2-3

CDR3nt: TGTGCCACCAGCAGAGGAAGCATCTCTGGAAACACCATATATTTT
CDR3aa: CATSRGSISGNTIYF
abundance: .
d_gene: .
v_gene: TRBV15
j_gene: TRBJ1-3

CDR3nt: TGTGCCAGCAGTCGGACTAGCGACCCAACCGGGGAGCTGTTTTTT
CDR3aa: CASSRTSDPTGELFF
abundance: .
d_gene: TRBD2
v_gene: TRBV6-4
j_gene: TRBJ2-2

CDR3nt: TGTGCCAGCAGCCGGTGGGGCGGGGGTGTGGGACATGAGCAGTTCTTC
CDR3aa: CASSRWGGGVGHEQFF
abundance: many
d_gene: TRBD2
v_gene: TRBV11-3
j_gene: TRBJ2-1

CDR3nt: TGTGCCAGCAGCCAGAGTGAAAAACTGTTTTTT
CDR3aa: CASSQSEKLFF
abundance: .
d_gene: .
v_gene: TRBV3-1/TRBV3-2
j_gene: TRBJ1-4

CDR3nt: TGCGCCAGCAGCTTTCCAGACGGGAAGTTACAAGAGACCCAGTACTTC
CDR3aa: CASSFPDGKLQETQYF
abundance: .
d_gene: .
v_gene: TRBV5-1
j_gene: TRBJ2-5

CDR3nt: TGTGCCAGCAGGCTTGGACAGTACAATGAGCAGTTCTTC
CDR3aa: CASRLGQYNEQFF
abundance: .
d_gene: .
v_gene: TRBV2
j_gene: TRBJ2-1

CDR3nt: TGCAGCGTTGAAGGGACAGGCCGCAATCAGCCCCAGCATTTT
CDR3aa: CSVEGTGRNQPQHF
abundance: .
d_gene: TRBD1
v_gene: TRBV29-1
j_gene: TRBJ1-5

CDR3nt: TGTGCCCACTCTCCGGGACAGGGGAGCTACACCTTC
CDR3aa: CAHSPGQGSYTF
abundance: .
d_gene: TRBD1
v_gene: TRBV10-3
j_gene: TRBJ1-2

CDR3nt: TGTGCCAGCAGTTACCCCGCGGGACGGGAGAACACTGAAGCTTTCTTT
CDR3aa: CASSYPAGRENTEAFF
abundance: .
d_gene: .
v_gene: TRBV6-6
j_gene: TRBJ1-1

CDR3nt: TGTGCCAGCAGCTACGGACGGGGAAGGCTGTTTTTT
CDR3aa: CASSYGRGRLFF
abundance: .
d_gene: .
v_gene: TRBV14
j_gene: TRBJ2-2

CDR3nt: TGTGCCAGCAGCGTAGGGTCGACAGGGAAAAAACTGTTTTTT
CDR3aa: CASSVGSTGKKLFF
abundance: few
d_gene: TRBD1
v_gene: TRBV9
j_gene: TRBJ1-4

CDR3nt: TGTGCCAGCTCACCACCTCTGGGGGGACCCTCCCTTAATTCACCCCTCCACTTT
CDR3aa: CASSPPLGGPSLNSPLHF
abundance: .
d_gene: .
v_gene: TRBV18
j_gene: TRBJ1-6

CDR3nt: TGTGCCAGCAGTTCGTCCTACGAGCAGTACTTC
CDR3aa: CASSSSYEQYF
abundance: .
d_gene: .
v_gene: TRBV12-3/TRBV12-4
j_gene: TRBJ2-7

CDR3nt: TGTGCCACCAGTGATTTGGGGACAGGGCCGAGCACAGATACGCAGTATTTT
CDR3aa: CATSDLGTGPSTDTQYF
abundance: .
d_gene: TRBD1
v_gene: TRBV24-1
j_gene: TRBJ2-3